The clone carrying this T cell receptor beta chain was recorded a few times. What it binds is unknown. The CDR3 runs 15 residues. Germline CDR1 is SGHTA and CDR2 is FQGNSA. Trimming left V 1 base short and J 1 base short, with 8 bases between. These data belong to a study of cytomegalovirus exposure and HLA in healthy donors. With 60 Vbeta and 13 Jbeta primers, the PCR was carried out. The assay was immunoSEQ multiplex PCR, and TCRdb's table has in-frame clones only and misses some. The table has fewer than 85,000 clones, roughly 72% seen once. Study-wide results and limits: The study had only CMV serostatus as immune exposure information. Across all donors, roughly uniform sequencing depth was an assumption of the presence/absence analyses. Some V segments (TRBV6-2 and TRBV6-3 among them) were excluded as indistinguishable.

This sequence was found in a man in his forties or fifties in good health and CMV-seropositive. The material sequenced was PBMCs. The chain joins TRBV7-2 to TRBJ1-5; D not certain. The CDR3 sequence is CASSLGGRSNQPQHF. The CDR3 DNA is TGTGCCAGCAGCTTAGGAGGGCGGAGCAATCAGCCCCAGCATTTT.